This entry is about one T cell receptor (beta chain). This sample is drawn from a study of blood T cell repertoires in COVID-19. Study information: Samples taken during acute and convalescent COVID-19 were collected in the United States, Italy and Spain.

CDR1 is LGHDT and CDR2 is YNNKEL in the germline V gene (reference sequence). The CDR3 sequence is 14 residues long. V lost 1 base and J 6 bases, leaving 13 bases between the germline ends. In the authors' workflow: Counts of nucleated cells, estimated from reference gene primer amplification, were obtained. Only in-frame clones appear in the TCRdb table, and some are missing; sequencing was by immunoSEQ multiplex PCR. The V and J calls and the clone size are those of that table, but D and trimming were determined from the DNA. This repertoire shows tens of thousands of clones, 83% found once; its top ten account for over 7%.

The clonotype was recovered from a man in his fifties or sixties with active COVID-19. The rearrangement uses TRBV3-1 (or the pseudogene TRBV3-2) and TRBJ2-7; D unresolved. Sample: peripheral blood. The CDR3 sequence: CASSQAGFALEQYF. The DNA of the CDR3 is TGTGCCAGCAGCCAAGCGGGTTTCGCTCTCGAGCAGTACTTC.